This record looks at one T cell receptor beta chain sequence and its context. The source of the sample is a study of blood T cell repertoires in COVID-19. Study-level information: The cDNA or gDNA used as material had been derived from T cells, B-cell-depleted T cells, or PBMCs.

Sequencing used immunoSEQ multiplex PCR; TCRdb keeps in-frame clones, though not all of them. The sample carries tens of thousands of clones, around 90% recorded once. Germline V gene sequence: CDR1 MGHRA, CDR2 YSYEKL. With V trimmed by 4 bases and J by 4 bases, 5 bases remained unmatched. The CDR3 totals 14 residues. The sample taken for sequencing was peripheral blood. The TCR sequence derives from a human donor in a cohort sampled during active COVID-19. The V gene is TRBV4-1, the J gene TRBJ2-7; 9 nucleotides line up with TRBD1. In DNA form, the CDR3 reads TGCGCCAGCAGCCGGGTAGGACAGGGGTACGAGCAGTACTTC. This translates into CASSRVGQGYEQYF.